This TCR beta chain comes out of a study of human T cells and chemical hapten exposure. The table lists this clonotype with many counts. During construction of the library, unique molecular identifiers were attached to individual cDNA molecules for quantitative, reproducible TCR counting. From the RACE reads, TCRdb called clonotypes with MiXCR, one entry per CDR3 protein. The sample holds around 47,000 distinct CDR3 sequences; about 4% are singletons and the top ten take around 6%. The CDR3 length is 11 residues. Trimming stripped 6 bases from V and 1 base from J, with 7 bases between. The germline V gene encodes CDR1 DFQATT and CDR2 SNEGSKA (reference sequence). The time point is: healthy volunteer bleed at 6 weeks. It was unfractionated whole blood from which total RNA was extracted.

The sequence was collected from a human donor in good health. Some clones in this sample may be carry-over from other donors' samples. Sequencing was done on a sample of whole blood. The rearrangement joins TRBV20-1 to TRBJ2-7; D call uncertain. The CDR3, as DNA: TGCAGTGCCCCTTTGTCCTACGAGCAGTACTTC. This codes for CSAPLSYEQYF.